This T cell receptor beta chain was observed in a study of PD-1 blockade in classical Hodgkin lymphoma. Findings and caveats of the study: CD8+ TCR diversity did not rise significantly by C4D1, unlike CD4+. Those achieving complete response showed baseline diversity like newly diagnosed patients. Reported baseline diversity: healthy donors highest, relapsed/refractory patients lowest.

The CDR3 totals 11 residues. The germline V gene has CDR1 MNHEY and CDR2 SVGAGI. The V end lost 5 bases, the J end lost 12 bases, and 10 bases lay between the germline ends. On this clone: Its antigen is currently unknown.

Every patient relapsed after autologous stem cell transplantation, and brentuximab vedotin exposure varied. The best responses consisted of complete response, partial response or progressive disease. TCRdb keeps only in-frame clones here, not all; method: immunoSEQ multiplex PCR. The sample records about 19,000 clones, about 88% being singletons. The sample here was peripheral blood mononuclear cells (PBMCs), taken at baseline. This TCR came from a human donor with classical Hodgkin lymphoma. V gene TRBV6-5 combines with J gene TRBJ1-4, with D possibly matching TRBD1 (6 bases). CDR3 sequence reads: CASSQKGELFF. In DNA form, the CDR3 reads TGTGCCAGCAGTCAGAAGGGGGAACTGTTTTTT.